Below are 21 T cell receptor beta chains sequenced from a single sample in a study of cytomegalovirus exposure and HLA in healthy donors. Primers included in the PCR were 60 Vbeta and 13 Jbeta primers. The method was immunoSEQ multiplex PCR; TCRdb's version includes in-frame clones alone and lacks a portion of them. The data include 30,000 to 35,000 clones; the top ten clones carry over 4%. Sequencing was performed on PBMCs. Every receptor here comes from a woman aged 35 to 49 in good health and CMV-seropositive.

The V call is TRBV18, the J call TRBJ2-1, with D possibly TRBD1 on 5 matching bases. The germline V gene encodes CDR1 KGHSH and CDR2 LQKENI. The V end lost 3 bases, the J end lost 0 bases, and 18 bases lay between the germline ends. The length of the CDR3 is 18 residues. The CDR3 coding sequence is TGTGCCAGCTCACCGCCCAAGGGGTCACAAAGCTCCTACAATGAGCAGTTCTTC. Amino acids: CASSPPKGSQSSYNEQFF. Full variable domain (remainder filled in from reference TRBV18 and TRBJ2-1): NAGVMQNPRHLVRRRGQEARLRCSPMKGHSHVYWYRQLPEEGLKFMVYLQKENIIDESGMPKERFSAEFPKEGPSILRIQQVVRGDSAAYFCASSPPKGSQSSYNEQFFGPGTRLTVL.

The chain is built from TRBV5-1 and TRBJ2-7; D is perhaps TRBD1 (6 bases). This CDR3 spans 18 amino acids. The V and J ends lost 2 bases and 6 bases respectively, with 27 bases between them. CDR1 and CDR2 from the germline V gene are SGHRS and YFSETQ. CDR3 sequence: CASSFGQKGTFIWGEQYF. DNA for the CDR3: TGCGCCAGCAGCTTCGGACAGAAAGGAACCTTTATTTGGGGCGAGCAGTACTTC.

The chain recombines TRBV9 with TRBJ1-3; 9 bases agree with TRBD1. The length of the CDR3 is 14 residues. The trim removed 4 bases at V and 8 bases at J, leaving 7 bases unmatched. The germline gives CDR1 SGDLS, CDR2 YYNGEE. This chain's CDR3 is CASSFSWTGDTIYF. The CDR3 DNA follows: TGTGCCAGCAGCTTTAGCTGGACAGGGGACACCATATATTTT.

The rearrangement joins TRBV7-9 to TRBJ1-4; 11 bases fit TRBD1. J gave up 3 bases and V 7 bases, and 13 bases lay outside the gene matches. From germline, CDR1 is SEHNR and CDR2 FQNEAQ (reference sequence). This CDR3 has 18 residues. The CDR3 here is CASNGQGASPWANEKLFF. CDR3 sequence (DNA): TGTGCCAGCAACGGACAGGGGGCCTCCCCCTGGGCTAATGAAAAACTGTTTTTT. Looking up the rest from reference TRBV7-9 and TRBJ1-4 gives the full variable domain: DTGVSQNPRHKITKRGQNVTFRCDPISEHNRLYWYRQTLGQGPEFLTYFQNEAQLEKSRLLSDRFSAERPKGSFSTLEIQRTEQGDSAMYLCASNGQGASPWANEKLFFGSGTQLSVL.

The chain joins TRBV6-6 to TRBJ2-1; D uncertain. CDR1 MNHNY and CDR2 SVGAGI come from the germline V gene (reference sequence). The CDR3 runs 12 residues. V lost 6 bases and J lost 5, with 8 bases in between. CDR3 DNA sequence: TGTGCCAGCAGCCTAGGAGACAATGAGCAGTTCTTC. It encodes CASSLGDNEQFF.

This chain joins TRBV29-1 and TRBJ2-4, with D possibly matching TRBD1 (6 bases). Trimming shortened V by 4 bases and J by 9 bases, and 10 bases separated the two germline ends. This CDR3 comprises 11 residues. Germline V lookup: CDR1 SQVTM, CDR2 ANQGSEA. In DNA, the CDR3 is TGCAGCGTTGTAGGGGGTGCCATTCAGTACTTC. Translating gives CSVVGGAIQYF.

The chain recombines TRBV4-1 with TRBJ1-6; weak D call: TRBD1 (5 bases). The CDR3 spans 15 residues. Trimming shortened V by 1 base and J by 10 bases, and 14 bases separated the two germline ends. Germline CDR1 reads MGHRA; CDR2 reads YSYEKL. CDR3 DNA: TGCGCCAGCAGCCAAGTCATCGGGGGAGACTCACCCCTCCACTTT. This codes for CASSQVIGGDSPLHF.

The gene calls are TRBV7-9 and TRBJ1-2, with unresolved D. This CDR3 has 13 residues. Trimming pared 2 bases from V and 6 bases from J, leaving 10 bases between. The germline gives CDR1 SEHNR, CDR2 FQNEAQ (reference sequence). The CDR3 nucleotides read TGTGCCAGCAGCTTAACGGGTTGGGATGGCTACACCTTC. Protein: CASSLTGWDGYTF.

The genes are TRBV2 and TRBJ2-7; TRBD2 might be the D (6 bases). Germline assignment: CDR1 SNHLY and CDR2 FYNNEI. This CDR3 is 14 amino acids long. CDR3 DNA sequence: TGTGCGACCCAGAAAATAGCGGACAACTACGAGCAGTACTTC. It translates to CATQKIADNYEQYF.

This chain's CDR3 is CSVEGSYEQYF. CDR3 nucleotide sequence: TGCAGCGTTGAAGGGAGCTACGAGCAGTACTTC. The chain uses TRBV29-1 and TRBJ2-7; D gene unclear. Germline V CDR1 and CDR2: SQVTM, ANQGSEA. V lost 1 base and J lost 3, with 4 bases in between. This CDR3 has 11 amino acids.

The rearrangement links TRBV21-1 to TRBJ2-1; the table's D call of TRBD2 was not tested on the DNA. TRBV21-1 is an annotated pseudogene. This CDR3 is built from 18 residues. CDR3 loop: CASSKLQRGGGSIDEQFF. The CDR3 region has the DNA TGTGCCAGCAGCAAACTCCAGAGGGGGGGCGGGAGTATCGATGAGCAGTTCTTC.

The rearrangement uses TRBV29-1 and TRBJ2-2; tentative D call: TRBD2 (7 bases). This CDR3 spans 13 amino acids. V gave up 3 bases and J gave up 6 bases, with 11 bases separating them. CDR1 SQVTM and CDR2 ANQGSEA come from the germline V gene. The CDR3: CSVDGGRAGELFF. The CDR3 region has the DNA TGCAGCGTTGACGGGGGGCGGGCCGGGGAGCTGTTTTTT.

Comment on this clone: A read error may account for a junction end that differs from germline. This chain links TRBV6-5 with TRBJ2-5, with TRBD1 matching 9 bases. Germline V lookup: CDR1 MNHEY, CDR2 SVGAGI. CDR3 size: 15 residues. This CDR3 reads CASRKGQGGQENQYF. The CDR3 DNA reads TGTGCCAGCCGCAAGGGACAGGGCGGGCAAGAGAACCAGTACTTC.

V gene TRBV28 combines with J gene TRBJ2-5; no clear D. The germline V gene encodes CDR1 MDHEN and CDR2 SYDVKM. CDR3 length equals 11 residues. Trimming pared 3 bases from V and 5 bases from J, leaving 4 bases between. CDR3 nucleotides: TGTGCCAGCAGTTTGAGGGAGACCCAGTACTTC. Protein product: CASSLRETQYF.

The rearrangement links TRBV7-8 to TRBJ2-7; 8 nucleotides align to TRBD1. This CDR3 comprises 14 residues. The V segment lost 1 base and the J segment 6 bases; nucleotides outside the gene matches: 5. Germline-derived CDR1 and CDR2 are SGHVS and FQNEAQ. The CDR3 nucleotides read TGTGCCAGCAGCTTAGGGACAGGGACATTCGAGCAGTACTTC. It is translated as CASSLGTGTFEQYF.

The chain is built from TRBV18 and TRBJ1-1; maybe TRBD1 (6 bases). Germline V gene sequence: CDR1 KGHSH, CDR2 LQKENI. This CDR3 region has 14 residues. With 5 bases removed from V and 0 bases from J, the gap between germline ends came to 10 bases. The CDR3 region has the DNA TGTGCCAGCTCAGCCACAGGGATGAACACTGAAGCTTTCTTT. This sequence encodes CASSATGMNTEAFF.

The chain couples TRBV29-1 to TRBJ2-3; D may be TRBD2 (6 bases). V was pared by 8 bases and J by 0 bases, with 12 bases between. CDR1 and CDR2 from the germline V gene are SQVTM and ANQGSEA. The CDR3 length is 13 residues. CDR3 bases: TGCAGCCATGGGAGCGGGAGCACAGATACGCAGTATTTT. Translated: CSHGSGSTDTQYF.

The rearrangement uses TRBV27 and TRBJ1-5; tentatively, D is TRBD1 (6 bases). Per germline, CDR1 MNHEY and CDR2 SMNVEV (reference sequence). V lost 6 bases and J lost 3, with 15 bases in between. The CDR3 totals 15 residues. The CDR3 DNA reads as TGTGCCAGCAGCCCCGGGACAAACTACAATCAGCCCCAGCATTTT. It yields the protein CASSPGTNYNQPQHF.

Turning to this clone: The sample carries other DNA sequences with the same CDR3. The genes are TRBV20-1 and TRBJ2-7; D unclear. Germline-derived CDR1 and CDR2 are DFQATT and SNEGSKA (reference sequence). The germline V and J ends were trimmed by 5 bases and 2 bases, with 7 bases remaining between them. The CDR3 length is 11 residues. The CDR3 reads CSALFAYEQYF. CDR3 coding DNA: TGCAGTGCTCTGTTCGCCTACGAGCAGTACTTC.

V gene TRBV28 combines with J gene TRBJ2-2; 8 bases align to TRBD1. Germline loops: CDR1 MDHEN, CDR2 SYDVKM. J gave up 3 bases and V 6 bases, and 3 bases lay outside the gene matches. The CDR3 contains 14 residues. The DNA for the CDR3 is TGTGCCAGCAGCCCGACAGGGGACACCGGGGAGCTGTTTTTT. Translation: CASSPTGDTGELFF.

This chain joins TRBV9 and TRBJ2-4; TRBD2 agrees at 7 bases. V gave up 4 bases and J gave up 4 bases; unmatched junction bases: 8. There are 15 residues in the CDR3. Germline V gene sequence: CDR1 SGDLS, CDR2 YYNGEE. CDR3 nucleotide sequence: TGTGCCAGCAGCCGAGGGGCTAGCGGAAAAAACATTCAGTACTTC. Amino acid sequence: CASSRGASGKNIQYF.